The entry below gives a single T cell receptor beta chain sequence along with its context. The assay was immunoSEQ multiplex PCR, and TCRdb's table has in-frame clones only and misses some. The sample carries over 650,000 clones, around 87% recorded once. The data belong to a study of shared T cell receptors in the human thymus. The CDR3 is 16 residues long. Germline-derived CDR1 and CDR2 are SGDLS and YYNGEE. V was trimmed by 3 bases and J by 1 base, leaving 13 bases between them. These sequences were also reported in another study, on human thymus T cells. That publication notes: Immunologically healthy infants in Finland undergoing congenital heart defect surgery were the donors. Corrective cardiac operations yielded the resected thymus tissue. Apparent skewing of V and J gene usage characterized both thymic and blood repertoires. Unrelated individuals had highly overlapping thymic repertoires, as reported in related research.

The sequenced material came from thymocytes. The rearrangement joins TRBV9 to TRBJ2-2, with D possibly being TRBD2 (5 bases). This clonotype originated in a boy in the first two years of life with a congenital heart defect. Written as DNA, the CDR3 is TGTGCCAGCAGCGCCCTTGAGGAGGAGAACACCGGGGAGCTGTTTTTT. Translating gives CASSALEEENTGELFF.